This T cell receptor (beta chain) comes out of a study of post-analysis software for immune sequencing data. CDR3 size: 13 residues. Overall study findings and caveats: With TRBV5-6, TRBV5-1 and TRBV20-1 included, about five TRBV segments were more frequent in patients than in controls.

This clonotype was seen only a few times. Its target is unknown. Carried by the TCR beta cDNA libraries were unique molecular identifiers. TCRdb re-analysed the PCR reads in MiXCR, keeping a single row per CDR3 protein. The repertoire holds roughly 600,000 distinct CDR3 sequences, roughly 46% seen once, with around 1.7% in the top ten. The sequenced sample was blood. The gene calls are TRBV12-3 or TRBV12-4 and TRBJ2-1; 7 bases match TRBD1. The source is a girl aged 10 to 17 with multiple sclerosis. The CDR3 DNA reads as TGTGCTACAGGGGAACCCCCCTACAATGAGCAGTTCTTC. As protein: CATGEPPYNEQFF.